Listed here are 17 T cell receptor beta chains from one sample, sequenced in a study of cytomegalovirus exposure and HLA in healthy donors. Primers included in the PCR were 60 Vbeta and 13 Jbeta primers. The protocol was immunoSEQ multiplex PCR, while the TCRdb copy is restricted to in-frame clones and leaves out a portion. The sample shows some 120,000 clones, about 66% of them seen only once. Sequencing input: PBMCs. The source of these receptors is a young man in good health and CMV-seropositive.

This clone was counted between two and nine times. V and J are TRBV4-3 and TRBJ2-3, with D possibly being TRBD1 (5 bases). The germline V gene encodes CDR1 LGHNA and CDR2 YSLEER. V shed 1 base and J shed 6 bases, with 14 bases lying between them. CDR3 length equals 15 residues. The CDR3 spells CASSQVVGAGDTQYF. The CDR3 DNA reads TGCGCCAGCAGCCAAGTAGTAGGGGCTGGGGATACGCAGTATTTT.

The chain recombines TRBV28 with TRBJ2-7, with D perhaps TRBD2 (6 bases). CDR1 and CDR2 (germline): MDHEN, SYDVKM. Deletions cut 1 base from V and 2 bases from J, with 18 bases between. The CDR3 has 17 residues. The CDR3 is CASSLYFLREWAYEQYF. The CDR3, as DNA: TGTGCCAGCAGTTTATACTTCCTCCGGGAGTGGGCCTACGAGCAGTACTTC.

The chain combines TRBV7-6 with TRBJ1-4; a weak D match, TRBD1 (5 bases). The germline V and J ends were trimmed by 2 bases and 4 bases, with 8 bases remaining between them. The CDR3 consists of 14 residues. The V gene's germline CDR1 is SGHVS and CDR2 FNYEAQ. The CDR3 DNA is TGTGCCAGCAGCTTACAGGACAATAATGAAAAACTGTTTTTT. As protein: CASSLQDNNEKLFF.

This chain connects TRBV5-6 to TRBJ2-5; a weak D match, TRBD2 (6 bases). V lost 0 bases and J lost 5, with 11 bases in between. CDR1 SGHDT and CDR2 YYEEEE come from the germline V gene. CDR3 length: 14 residues. The CDR3 nucleotides read TGTGCCAGCAGCTTGGCGGGAGTCAGGGAGACCCAGTACTTC. Amino acids: CASSLAGVRETQYF.

CDR3 residues: CASSSQASGNTIYF. The CDR3 nucleotides are TGTGCCAGCAGTTCACAGGCCTCTGGAAACACCATATATTTT. The V gene is TRBV6-5, the J gene TRBJ1-3, with a possible D match to TRBD1 (5 bases). V was cut by 4 bases and J by 0 bases, with 7 bases left in between. The CDR3 runs 14 residues. CDR1 and CDR2 from the germline V gene are MNHEY and SVGAGI.

This chain connects TRBV18 to TRBJ2-3; tentatively, D is TRBD1 (6 bases). Per the germline V gene, CDR1 is KGHSH and CDR2 is LQKENI. There are 15 residues in the CDR3. Trimming stripped 6 bases from V and 2 bases from J, with 15 bases between. CDR3 region: CASSEDSHLTDTQYF. Written as DNA, the CDR3 is TGTGCCAGCTCGGAGGACAGCCATCTCACAGATACGCAGTATTTT.

V and J are TRBV4-1 and TRBJ2-2; 7 bases are a match to TRBD1. The ends lost 4 bases at V and 7 bases at J; junction bases unmatched: 15. Germline loops: CDR1 MGHRA, CDR2 YSYEKL. The CDR3 length is 17 residues. The CDR3 coding sequence is TGCGCCAGCAGCCCCCACCCAGGACAGGCGGAAGTCGGGGAGCTGTTTTTT. It encodes CASSPHPGQAEVGELFF.

The CDR3 coding sequence is TGTGCCAGCAGCCTGGGACTAGCGGGGGACCGTTCGAACACCGGGGAGCTGTTTTTT. Translation: CASSLGLAGDRSNTGELFF. The chain recombines TRBV7-6 with TRBJ2-2, with TRBD2 identical over 14 bases. CDR3 size: 19 residues. Germline values: CDR1 SGHVS, CDR2 FNYEAQ. V shed 5 bases, J shed 0 bases, and the junction held 8 bases outside the gene matches.

The table lists this clone with a few counts. The rearrangement uses TRBV28 and TRBJ2-7; TRBD1 agrees at 10 bases. Germline V gene lookup returns CDR1 MDHEN and CDR2 SYDVKM. The CDR3 runs to 15 residues. V lost 5 bases and J lost 6; bases outside the gene matches: 10. The CDR3 DNA follows: TGTGCCAGCAGTCTCCGGACAGGGGGGAGGAGCGAGCAGTACTTC. It specifies CASSLRTGGRSEQYF.

V and J are TRBV7-2 and TRBJ1-5; 9 nucleotides align to TRBD1. The J segment lost 6 bases and the V segment lost 5 bases, leaving 5 bases of the junction unmatched. Germline-derived CDR1 and CDR2 are SGHTA and FQGNSA. The CDR3 is 14 amino acids. CDR3 nucleotide sequence: TGTGCCAGCAGCCCACAGGGGGCTACTCAGCCCCAGCATTTT. Amino acids: CASSPQGATQPQHF. The whole variable domain, filled in from reference TRBV7-2 and TRBJ1-5, reads GAGVSQSPSNKVTEKGKDVELRCDPISGHTALYWYRQSLGQGLEFLIYFQGNSAPDKSGLPSDRFSAERTGGSVSTLTIQRTQQEDSAVYLCASSPQGATQPQHFGDGTRLSIL.

The V and J genes are TRBV28 and TRBJ2-7; tentatively, D is TRBD1 (6 bases). The CDR3 extends over 12 amino acids. Trimming left V 8 bases short and J 3 bases short, with 11 bases between. Germline values: CDR1 MDHEN, CDR2 SYDVKM. As DNA, the CDR3 is TGTGCCAGCGGTTACAGGGACTACGAGCAGTACTTC. Translation gives CASGYRDYEQYF.

The V call is TRBV9, the J call TRBJ1-3; 11 bases agree with TRBD1. V trimming: 4 bases; J trimming: 4 bases; junction bases outside the gene matches: 7. This CDR3 is built from 16 residues. CDR1 SGDLS and CDR2 YYNGEE come from the germline V gene. For the CDR3, the DNA is TGTGCCAGCAGCTCCGGACAGGGGGCGCGAGGAAACACCATATATTTT. It is translated as CASSSGQGARGNTIYF.

The V gene is TRBV11-2, the J gene TRBJ2-1, with TRBD1 identical over 7 bases. This CDR3 region has 12 residues. From germline, CDR1 is SGHAT and CDR2 FQNNGV. Trimming took 4 bases from V and 7 from J; bases not matched to a gene: 1. CDR3 loop: CASSSRGNEQFF. The CDR3 DNA reads as TGTGCCAGCAGCTCCAGGGGGAATGAGCAGTTCTTC.

V is TRBV4-2 and J is TRBJ2-7; 13 bases fit TRBD2. This CDR3 has 18 amino acids. Germline V gene sequence: CDR1 LGHNA, CDR2 YNFKEQ. The V gene end was trimmed by 5 bases and the J gene end by 3 bases; junction bases not matched to a gene: 13. For the CDR3, the DNA is TGTGCCAGCAGCTACGACTCGGGACTAGCGGGAAAAATCTACGAGCAGTACTTC. It is translated as CASSYDSGLAGKIYEQYF.

This chain joins TRBV7-3 and TRBJ1-3; unclear D gene. The V gene lost 2 bases and the J gene lost 2 bases, with 4 bases spanning the gap. The CDR3 is 13 amino acids. Germline assignment: CDR1 SGHTA and CDR2 FQGTGA. The CDR3: CASSLYPGNTIYF. CDR3 coding DNA: TGTGCCAGCAGCTTATATCCTGGAAACACCATATATTTT.

This clone was seen more than once but under ten times. This chain connects TRBV11-2 to TRBJ1-5; D ambiguous. This CDR3 is 13 amino acids long. Deletions cut 5 bases from V and 10 bases from J, with 15 bases between. The germline gives CDR1 SGHAT, CDR2 FQNNGV. CDR3 sequence: CASSPSEEFPQHF. The CDR3 region has the DNA TGTGCCAGCAGCCCCTCCGAGGAGTTTCCCCAGCATTTT. The entire variable domain, with the rest obtained from reference TRBV11-2 and TRBJ1-5, is as follows: EAGVAQSPRYKIIEKRQSVAFWCNPISGHATLYWYQQILGQGPKLLIQFQNNGVVDDSQLPKDRFSAERLKGVDSTLKIQPAKLEDSAVYLCASSPSEEFPQHFGDGTRLSIL.

This clone was seen a few times. This chain links TRBV4-2 with TRBJ2-6; D is unclear. CDR1 and CDR2 (germline): LGHNA, YNFKEQ. V was shortened by 6 bases and J by 0 bases, with 15 bases between the two germline ends. The CDR3 consists of 17 residues. The CDR3 nucleotides read TGTGCCAGCAGTCGCGATCTTCTCGGCTCTGGGGCCAACGTCCTGACTTTC. It encodes CASSRDLLGSGANVLTF.